The entry below describes one T cell receptor beta chain. Its antigen is not known. Genomic DNA (around 2 micrograms) was obtained from cryopreserved PBMCs for construction of TCR beta libraries. V lost 0 bases and J lost 5, with 9 bases in between. Germline loops: CDR1 ENHRY, CDR2 SYGVKD. The CDR3 covers 14 residues. The protocol was immunoSEQ multiplex PCR, while the TCRdb copy is restricted to in-frame clones and leaves out a portion. The sample includes roughly 170,000 clones, approximately 80% of them seen just once. These data come from a study of cytotoxic CD8 clonotypes in ibrutinib-treated CLL. Background on the study: The patient breakdown showed under 12 relapsed/refractory and around 16 treatment-naive cases, with fewer than 18 IGHV unmutated.

Study observations and caveats: Baseline clonality exceeded age-matched healthy donors and tracked circulating CD8+ T-cell counts.

The material sequenced was PBMCs, taken after 24 months of ibrutinib treatment. The genes are TRBV10-3 and TRBJ2-3, with D possibly being TRBD1 (5 bases). This TCR was recovered from a human donor with chronic lymphocytic leukemia. In DNA, the CDR3 is TGTGCCATCAGTGAGTCAGGGGTTGGAGATACGCAGTATTTT. Encoded protein: CAISESGVGDTQYF.